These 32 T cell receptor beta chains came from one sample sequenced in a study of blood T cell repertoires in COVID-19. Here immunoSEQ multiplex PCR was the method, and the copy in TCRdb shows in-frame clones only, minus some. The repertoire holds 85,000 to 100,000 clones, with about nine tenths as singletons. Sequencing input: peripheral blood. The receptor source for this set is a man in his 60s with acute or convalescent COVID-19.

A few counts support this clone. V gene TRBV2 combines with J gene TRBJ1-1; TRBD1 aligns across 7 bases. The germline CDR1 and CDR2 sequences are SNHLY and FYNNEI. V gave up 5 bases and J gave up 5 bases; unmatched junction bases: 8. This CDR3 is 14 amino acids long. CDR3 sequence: CASSLSDRETEAFF. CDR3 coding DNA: TGTGCCAGCAGTTTGAGTGACAGGGAGACTGAAGCTTTCTTT.

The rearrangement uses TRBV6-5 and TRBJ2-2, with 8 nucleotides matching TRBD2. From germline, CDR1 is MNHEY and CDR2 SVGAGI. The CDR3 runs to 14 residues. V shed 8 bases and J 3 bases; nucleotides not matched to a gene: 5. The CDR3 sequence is CASFRGGYTGELFF. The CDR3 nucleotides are TGTGCCAGCTTCCGCGGGGGGTACACCGGGGAGCTGTTTTTT.

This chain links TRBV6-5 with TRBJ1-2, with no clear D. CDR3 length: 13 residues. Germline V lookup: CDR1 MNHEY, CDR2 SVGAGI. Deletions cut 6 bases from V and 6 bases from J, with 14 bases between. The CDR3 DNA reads TGTGCCAGCAGGCCGGGGTTCGGCGATGGCTACACCTTC. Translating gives CASRPGFGDGYTF.

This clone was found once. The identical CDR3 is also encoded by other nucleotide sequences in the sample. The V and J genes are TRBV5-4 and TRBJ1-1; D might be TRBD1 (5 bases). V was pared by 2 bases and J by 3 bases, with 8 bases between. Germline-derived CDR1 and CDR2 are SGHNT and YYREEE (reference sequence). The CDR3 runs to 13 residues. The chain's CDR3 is CASSFSGDTEAFF. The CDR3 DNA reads TGTGCCAGCAGCTTTTCGGGGGACACTGAAGCTTTCTTT.

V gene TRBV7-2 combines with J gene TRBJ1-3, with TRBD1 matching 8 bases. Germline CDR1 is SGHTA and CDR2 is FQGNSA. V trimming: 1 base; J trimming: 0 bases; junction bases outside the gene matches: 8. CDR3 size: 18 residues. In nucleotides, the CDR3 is TGTGCCAGCAGCTTAGGTGGGACAGGCACCAGCTCTGGAAACACCATATATTTT. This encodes CASSLGGTGTSSGNTIYF.

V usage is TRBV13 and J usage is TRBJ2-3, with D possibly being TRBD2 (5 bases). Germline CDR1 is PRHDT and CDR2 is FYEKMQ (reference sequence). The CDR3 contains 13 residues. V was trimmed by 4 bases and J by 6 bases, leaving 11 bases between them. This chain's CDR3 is CASSSGVQDTQYF. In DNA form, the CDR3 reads TGTGCCAGCAGCTCCGGGGTGCAGGATACGCAGTATTTT.

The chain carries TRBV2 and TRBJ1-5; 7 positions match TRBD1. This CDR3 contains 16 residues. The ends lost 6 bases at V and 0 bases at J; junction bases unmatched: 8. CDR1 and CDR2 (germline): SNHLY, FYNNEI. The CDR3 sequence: CASSLRDSYSNQPQHF. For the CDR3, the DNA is TGTGCCAGCAGCCTCCGGGACAGTTATAGCAATCAGCCCCAGCATTTT. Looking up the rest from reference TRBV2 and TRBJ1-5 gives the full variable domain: EPEVTQTPSHQVTQMGQEVILRCVPISNHLYFYWYRQILGQKVEFLVSFYNNEISEKSEIFDDQFSVERPDGSNFTLKIRSTKLEDSAMYFCASSLRDSYSNQPQHFGDGTRLSIL.

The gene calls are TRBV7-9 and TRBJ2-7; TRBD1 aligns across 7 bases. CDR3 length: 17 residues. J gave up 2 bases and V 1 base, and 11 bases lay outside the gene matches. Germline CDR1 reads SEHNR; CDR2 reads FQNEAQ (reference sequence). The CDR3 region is CASSLERAWDRAYEQYF. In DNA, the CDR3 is TGTGCCAGCAGCTTAGAGAGAGCTTGGGACAGAGCCTACGAGCAGTACTTC.

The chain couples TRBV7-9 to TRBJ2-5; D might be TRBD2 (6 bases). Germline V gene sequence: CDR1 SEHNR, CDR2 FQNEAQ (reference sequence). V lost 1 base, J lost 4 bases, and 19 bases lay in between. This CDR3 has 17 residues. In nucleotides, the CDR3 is TGTGCCAGCAGCTTAGGTCCAGCACGGGGGATAGGAGAGACCCAGTACTTC. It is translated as CASSLGPARGIGETQYF. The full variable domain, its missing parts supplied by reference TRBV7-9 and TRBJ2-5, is DTGVSQNPRHKITKRGQNVTFRCDPISEHNRLYWYRQTLGQGPEFLTYFQNEAQLEKSRLLSDRFSAERPKGSFSTLEIQRTEQGDSAMYLCASSLGPARGIGETQYFGPGTRLLVL.

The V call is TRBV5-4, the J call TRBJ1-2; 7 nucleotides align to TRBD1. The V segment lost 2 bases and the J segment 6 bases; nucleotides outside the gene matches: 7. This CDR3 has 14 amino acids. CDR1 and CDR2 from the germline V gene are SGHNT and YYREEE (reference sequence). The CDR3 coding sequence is TGTGCCAGCAGCTTTGGTGGACAGGTGGATGGCTACACCTTC. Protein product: CASSFGGQVDGYTF.

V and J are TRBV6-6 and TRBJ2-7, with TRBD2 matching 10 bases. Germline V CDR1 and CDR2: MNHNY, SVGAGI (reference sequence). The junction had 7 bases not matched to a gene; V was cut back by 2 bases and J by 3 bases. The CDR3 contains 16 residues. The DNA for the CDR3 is TGTGCCAGCAGTTACCAAACTAGCGGGGCTAACTACGAGCAGTACTTC. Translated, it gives CASSYQTSGANYEQYF.

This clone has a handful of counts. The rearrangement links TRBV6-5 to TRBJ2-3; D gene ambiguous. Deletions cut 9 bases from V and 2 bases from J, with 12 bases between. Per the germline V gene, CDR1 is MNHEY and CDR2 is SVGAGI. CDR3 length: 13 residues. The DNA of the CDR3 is TGTGCCAGTGACCTAGGAACCACAGATACGCAGTATTTT. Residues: CASDLGTTDTQYF.

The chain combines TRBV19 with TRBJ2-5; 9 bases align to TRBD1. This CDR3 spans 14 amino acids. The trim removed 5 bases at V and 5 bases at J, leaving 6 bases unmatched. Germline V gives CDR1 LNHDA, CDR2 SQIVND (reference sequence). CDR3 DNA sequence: TGTGCCAGTAGTCTCCACGGGACAGGGGAGACCCAGTACTTC. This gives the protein CASSLHGTGETQYF.

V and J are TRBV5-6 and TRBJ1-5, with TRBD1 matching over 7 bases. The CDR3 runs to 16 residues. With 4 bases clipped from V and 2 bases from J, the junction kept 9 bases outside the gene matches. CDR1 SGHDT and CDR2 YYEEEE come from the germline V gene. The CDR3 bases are TGTGCCAGCAGCCGAGTGACAGGGATGGGCAATCAGCCCCAGCATTTT. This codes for CASSRVTGMGNQPQHF.

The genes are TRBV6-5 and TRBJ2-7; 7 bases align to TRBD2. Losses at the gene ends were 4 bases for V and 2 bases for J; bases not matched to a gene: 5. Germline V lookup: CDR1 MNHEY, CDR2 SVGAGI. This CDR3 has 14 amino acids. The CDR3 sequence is CASSWASGTYEQYV. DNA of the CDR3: TGTGCCAGCAGTTGGGCTAGCGGAACCTACGAGCAGTACGTC.

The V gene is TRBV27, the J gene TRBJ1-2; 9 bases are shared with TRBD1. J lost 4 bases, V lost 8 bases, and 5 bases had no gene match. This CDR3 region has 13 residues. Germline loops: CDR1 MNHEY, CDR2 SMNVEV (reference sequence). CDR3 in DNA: TGTGCCAGCGGGGACAGGGTGAGCTATGGCTACACCTTC. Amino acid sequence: CASGDRVSYGYTF.

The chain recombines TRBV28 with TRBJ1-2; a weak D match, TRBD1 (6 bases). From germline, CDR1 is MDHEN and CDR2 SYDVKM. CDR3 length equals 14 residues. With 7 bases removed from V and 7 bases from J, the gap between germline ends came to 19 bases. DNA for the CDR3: TGTGCCAGCATCGACACAGGACAGCTGGCTGGCTACACCTTC. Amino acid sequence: CASIDTGQLAGYTF.

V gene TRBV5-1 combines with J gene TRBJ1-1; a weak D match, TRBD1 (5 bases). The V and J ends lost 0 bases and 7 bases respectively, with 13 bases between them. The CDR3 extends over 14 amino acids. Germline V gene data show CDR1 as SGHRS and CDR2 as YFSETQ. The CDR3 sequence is CASSLGQPYNEAFF. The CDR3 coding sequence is TGCGCCAGCAGCTTGGGACAGCCTTATAATGAAGCTTTCTTT. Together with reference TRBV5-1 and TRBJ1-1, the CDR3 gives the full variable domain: KAGVTQTPRYLIKTRGQQVTLSCSPISGHRSVSWYQQTPGQGLQFLFEYFSETQRNKGNFPGRFSGRQFSNSRSEMNVSTLELGDSALYLCASSLGQPYNEAFFGQGTRLTVV.

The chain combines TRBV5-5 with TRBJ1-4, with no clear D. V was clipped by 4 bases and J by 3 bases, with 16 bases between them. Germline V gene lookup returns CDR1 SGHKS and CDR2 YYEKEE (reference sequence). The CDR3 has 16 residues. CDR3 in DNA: TGTGCCAGCAGCCGAACATCGACTGCCCCTAATGAAAAACTGTTTTTT. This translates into CASSRTSTAPNEKLFF.

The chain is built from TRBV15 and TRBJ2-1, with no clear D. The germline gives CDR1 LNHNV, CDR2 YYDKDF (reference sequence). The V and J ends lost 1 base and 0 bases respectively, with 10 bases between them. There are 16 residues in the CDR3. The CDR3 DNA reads TGTGCCACCAGCAGAGGGGCAGGCAACTCCTACAATGAGCAGTTCTTC. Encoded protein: CATSRGAGNSYNEQFF.

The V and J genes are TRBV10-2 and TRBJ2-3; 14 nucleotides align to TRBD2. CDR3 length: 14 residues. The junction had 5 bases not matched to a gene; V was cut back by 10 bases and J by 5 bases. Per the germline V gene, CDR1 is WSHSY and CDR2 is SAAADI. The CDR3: CAIGTSGGLDTQYF. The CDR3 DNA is TGCGCCATCGGGACTAGCGGGGGTTTAGATACGCAGTATTTT.

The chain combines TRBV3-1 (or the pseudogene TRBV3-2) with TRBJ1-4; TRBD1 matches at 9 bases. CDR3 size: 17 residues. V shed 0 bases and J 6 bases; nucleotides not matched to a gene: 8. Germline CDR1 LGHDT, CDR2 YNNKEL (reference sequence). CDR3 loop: CASSQEWGTGPYEKLFF. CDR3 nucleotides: TGTGCCAGCAGCCAAGAATGGGGGACAGGGCCTTATGAAAAACTGTTTTTT.

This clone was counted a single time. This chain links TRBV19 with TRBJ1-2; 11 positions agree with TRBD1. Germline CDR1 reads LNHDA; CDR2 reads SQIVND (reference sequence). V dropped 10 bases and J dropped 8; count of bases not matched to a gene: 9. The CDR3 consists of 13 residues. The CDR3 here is CATGQGAVEGYTF. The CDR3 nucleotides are TGTGCCACCGGACAGGGGGCCGTCGAGGGCTACACCTTC.

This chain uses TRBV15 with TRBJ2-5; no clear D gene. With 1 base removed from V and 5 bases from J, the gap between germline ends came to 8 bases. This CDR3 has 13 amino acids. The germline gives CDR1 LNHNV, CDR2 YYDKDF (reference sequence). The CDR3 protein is CATSRVTGETQYF. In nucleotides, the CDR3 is TGTGCCACCAGCAGAGTTACCGGTGAGACCCAGTACTTC.

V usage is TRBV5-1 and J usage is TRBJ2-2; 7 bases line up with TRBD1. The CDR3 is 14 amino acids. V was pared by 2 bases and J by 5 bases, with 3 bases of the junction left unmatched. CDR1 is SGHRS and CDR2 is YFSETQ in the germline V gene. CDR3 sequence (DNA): TGCGCCAGCAGCTTCTCAGGGGGAACCGGGGAGCTGTTTTTT. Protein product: CASSFSGGTGELFF.

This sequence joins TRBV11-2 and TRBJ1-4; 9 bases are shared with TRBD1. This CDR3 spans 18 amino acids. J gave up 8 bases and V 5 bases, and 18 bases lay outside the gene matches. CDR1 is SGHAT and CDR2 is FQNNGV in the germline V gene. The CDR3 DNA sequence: TGTGCCAGCAGCCTTGGCCTAACAGGGGGCTCGTTCGGCGAAAAACTGTTTTTT. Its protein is CASSLGLTGGSFGEKLFF.

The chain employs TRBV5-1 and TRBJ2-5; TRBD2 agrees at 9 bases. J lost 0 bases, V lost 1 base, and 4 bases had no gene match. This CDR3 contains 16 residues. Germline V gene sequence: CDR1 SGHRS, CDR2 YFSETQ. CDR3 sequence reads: CASSLRAGGHQETQYF. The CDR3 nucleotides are TGCGCCAGCAGCTTGAGAGCGGGGGGCCACCAAGAGACCCAGTACTTC.

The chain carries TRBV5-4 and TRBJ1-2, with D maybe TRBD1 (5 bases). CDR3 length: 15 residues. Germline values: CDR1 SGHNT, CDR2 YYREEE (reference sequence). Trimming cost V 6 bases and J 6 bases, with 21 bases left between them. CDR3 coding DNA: TGTGCCAGCACCCTGCCTGGGGGGTCCTACCATGGCTACACCTTC. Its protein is CASTLPGGSYHGYTF.

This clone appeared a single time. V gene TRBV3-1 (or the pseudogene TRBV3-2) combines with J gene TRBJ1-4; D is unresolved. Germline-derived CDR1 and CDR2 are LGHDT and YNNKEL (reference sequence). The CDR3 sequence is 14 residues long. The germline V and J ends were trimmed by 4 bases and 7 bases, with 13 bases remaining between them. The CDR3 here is CASSPPRAAEKLFF. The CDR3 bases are TGTGCCAGCAGCCCCCCGAGGGCGGCTGAAAAACTGTTTTTT.

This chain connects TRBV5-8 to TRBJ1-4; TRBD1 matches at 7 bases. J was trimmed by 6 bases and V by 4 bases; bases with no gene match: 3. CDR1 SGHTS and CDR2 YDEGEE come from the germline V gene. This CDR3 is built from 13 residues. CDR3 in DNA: TGTGCCAGCAGCCCTACAGGGGATGAAAAACTGTTTTTT. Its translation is CASSPTGDEKLFF.

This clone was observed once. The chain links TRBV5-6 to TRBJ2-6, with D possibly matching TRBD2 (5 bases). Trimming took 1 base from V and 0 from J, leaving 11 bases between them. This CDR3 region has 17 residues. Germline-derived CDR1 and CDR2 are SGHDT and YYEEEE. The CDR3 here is CASSLQSGYSGANVLTF. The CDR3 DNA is TGTGCCAGCAGCTTGCAATCGGGATACTCTGGGGCCAACGTCCTGACTTTC.

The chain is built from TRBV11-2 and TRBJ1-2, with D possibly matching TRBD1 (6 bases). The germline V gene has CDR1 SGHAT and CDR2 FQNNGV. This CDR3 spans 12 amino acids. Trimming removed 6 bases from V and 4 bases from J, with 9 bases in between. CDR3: CASSRDTYGYTF. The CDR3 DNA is TGTGCCAGCAGTAGGGACACCTATGGCTACACCTTC.